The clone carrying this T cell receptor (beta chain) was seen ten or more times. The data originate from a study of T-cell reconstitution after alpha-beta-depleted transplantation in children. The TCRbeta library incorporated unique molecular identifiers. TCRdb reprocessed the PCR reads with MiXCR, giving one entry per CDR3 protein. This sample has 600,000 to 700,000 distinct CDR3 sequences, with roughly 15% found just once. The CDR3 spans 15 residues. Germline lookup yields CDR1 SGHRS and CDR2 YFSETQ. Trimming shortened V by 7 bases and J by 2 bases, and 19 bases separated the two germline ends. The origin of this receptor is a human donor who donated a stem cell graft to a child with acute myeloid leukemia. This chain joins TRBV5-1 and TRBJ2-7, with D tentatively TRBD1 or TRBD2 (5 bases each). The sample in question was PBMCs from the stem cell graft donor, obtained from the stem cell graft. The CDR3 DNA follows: TGCGCCAGCGGTGACTGGGGGATACAACCCTACGAGCAGTACTTC. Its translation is CASGDWGIQPYEQYF.